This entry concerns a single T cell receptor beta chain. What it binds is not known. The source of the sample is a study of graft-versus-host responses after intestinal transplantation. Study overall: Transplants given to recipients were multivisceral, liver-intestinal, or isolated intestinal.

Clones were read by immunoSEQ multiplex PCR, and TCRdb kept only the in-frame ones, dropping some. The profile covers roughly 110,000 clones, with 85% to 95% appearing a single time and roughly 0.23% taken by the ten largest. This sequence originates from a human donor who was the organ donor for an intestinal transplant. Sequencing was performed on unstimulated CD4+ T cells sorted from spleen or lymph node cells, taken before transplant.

The chain's CDR3 is CASSLDTEAFF. CDR3 in DNA: TGTGCCAGCAGCTTGGACACTGAAGCTTTCTTT. V and J are TRBV5-8 and TRBJ1-1; D unclear. The CDR3 length is 11 residues. Trimming removed 0 bases from V and 3 bases from J, with 0 bases in between. Germline CDR1 reads SGHTS; CDR2 reads YDEGEE.